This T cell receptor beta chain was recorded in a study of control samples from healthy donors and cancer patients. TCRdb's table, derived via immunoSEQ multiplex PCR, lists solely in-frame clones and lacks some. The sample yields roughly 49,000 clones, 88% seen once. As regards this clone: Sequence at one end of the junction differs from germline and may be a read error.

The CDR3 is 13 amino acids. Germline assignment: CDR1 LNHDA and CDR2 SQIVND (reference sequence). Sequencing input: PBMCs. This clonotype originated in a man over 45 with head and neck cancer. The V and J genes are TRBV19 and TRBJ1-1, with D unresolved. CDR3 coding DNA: TGTGCCAGTAGTTTCACGTGGAACATTGAAGCTTTCTTT. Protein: CASSFTWNIEAFF. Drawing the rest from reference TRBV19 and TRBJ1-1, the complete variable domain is DGGITQSPKYLFRKEGQNVTLSCEQNLNHDAMYWYRQDPGQGLRLIYYSQIVNDFQKGDIAEGYSVSREKKESFPLTVTSAQKNPTAFYLCASSFTWNIEAFFGQGTRLTVV.